The 3 T cell receptor beta chains in this list originate from one sample, sequenced in a study of Ad26.COV2.S vaccination and SARS-CoV-2 variants. Treatment given: about 20 received Ad26.COV2.S at low or high dose, single or two shots; 5 received placebo; per-sample allocation not given. Collection of the samples took place on day 63 after the first injection of vaccine or placebo. TCRdb's copy holds only in-frame clones and misses some; the assay was immunoSEQ multiplex PCR. The sample records some 340,000 clones, roughly 84% being singletons. Sample: peripheral blood, taken in a trial of Ad26.COV2.S vaccine versus placebo. These receptors were obtained from a person aged 18-60 years who received the Ad26.COV2.S COVID-19 vaccine or a placebo.

J is TRBJ2-5 and V is TRBV5-1, with no clear D. The ends were cut back, 5 bases at V and 1 base at J, with 9 bases in the middle. The CDR3 length is 13 residues. Germline CDR1 and CDR2: SGHRS and YFSETQ. CDR3 DNA: TGCGCCAGCAGAGAGGTGGGCCAAGAGACCCAGTACTTC. It is translated as CASREVGQETQYF.

This clone is a singleton in its sample. The gene calls are TRBV5-1 and TRBJ2-5, with D tentatively TRBD1 or TRBD2 (5 bases each). The CDR3 has 12 amino acids. Trimming removed 0 bases from V and 12 bases from J, with 12 bases in between. CDR1 and CDR2 from the germline V gene are SGHRS and YFSETQ. The CDR3 loop is CASSLAGPRKYF. Here the CDR3 DNA reads TGCGCCAGCAGCTTGGCGGGACCACGCAAGTACTTC.

The chain employs TRBV29-1 and TRBJ1-5, with TRBD1 matching 8 bases. Germline CDR1 is SQVTM and CDR2 is ANQGSEA. The CDR3 covers 14 residues. The junction had 11 bases not matched to a gene; V was cut back by 4 bases and J by 9 bases. The CDR3 nucleotides read TGCAGCGTTGCCGAAAGCAGGGGGCTAGGGCCCCAGCATTTT. It yields the protein CSVAESRGLGPQHF.